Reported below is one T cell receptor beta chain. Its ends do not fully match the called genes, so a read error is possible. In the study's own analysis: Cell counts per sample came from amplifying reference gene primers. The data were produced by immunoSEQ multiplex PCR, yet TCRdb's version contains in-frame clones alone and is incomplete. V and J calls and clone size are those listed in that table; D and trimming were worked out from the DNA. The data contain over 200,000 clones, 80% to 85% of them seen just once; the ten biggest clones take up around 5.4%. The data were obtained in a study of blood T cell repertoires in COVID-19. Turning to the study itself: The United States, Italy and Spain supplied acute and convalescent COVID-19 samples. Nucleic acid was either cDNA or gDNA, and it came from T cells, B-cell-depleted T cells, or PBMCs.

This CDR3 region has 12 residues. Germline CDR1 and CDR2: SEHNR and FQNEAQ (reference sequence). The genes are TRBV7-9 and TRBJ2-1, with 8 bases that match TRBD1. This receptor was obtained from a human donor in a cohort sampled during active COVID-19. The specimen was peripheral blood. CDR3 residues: CASSRLDRVWIF. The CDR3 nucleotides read TGTGCCAGCAGCCGGCTGGACAGGGTCTGGATCTTC.